This TCR beta chain is from a study of early T cells in non-severe SARS-CoV-2 infection. Overall study: The authors sequenced bulk RNA from unsorted whole blood, leaving chains unpaired. Study observations and caveats: Anti-spike CD8 responses were favored in VDJdb matching, and private and CD4 specificities were missed.

A word on this clonotype: Its antigen is unknown.

Trimming took 0 bases from V and 1 from J; bases not matched to a gene: 3. This CDR3 comprises 16 residues. CDR1 is LGHNA and CDR2 is YNFKEQ in the germline V gene. Tagging with unique molecular identifiers was applied to individual cDNA molecules. MiXCR, applied by TCRdb to the 5' RACE reads, yields one record per CDR3 protein. This repertoire shows some 27,000 distinct CDR3 sequences, more than 4% found once; its top ten account for approximately 10%. Sample: whole blood. The receptor was derived from an adult who was a healthcare worker with PCR-confirmed SARS-CoV-2 infection or an uninfected control (not recorded which). V gene TRBV4-2 combines with J gene TRBJ2-3, with TRBD2 identical over 8 bases. CDR3 sequence: CASSQERAGGTDTQYF. In DNA, the CDR3 is TGTGCCAGCAGCCAAGAGAGAGCGGGAGGCACAGATACGCAGTATTTT.